One and the same sample provided the 15 T cell receptor beta chains below, sequenced in a study of blood T cell repertoires in COVID-19. Method: immunoSEQ multiplex PCR; TCRdb's copy keeps in-frame clones and lacks some. The data contain about 220,000 clones, approximately 78% of them singletons. The sequencing input was peripheral blood. All receptors come from a woman aged 70-85 years with COVID-19, enrolled during active disease.

This clone occurred once. The chain couples TRBV15 to TRBJ1-3; the match to TRBD1 covers 8 bases. Trimming took 5 bases from V and 4 from J; bases not matched to a gene: 10. Germline loops: CDR1 LNHNV, CDR2 YYDKDF (reference sequence). This CDR3 is 16 amino acids long. The CDR3 sequence is CATSGQGRRSGNTIYF. The CDR3 DNA is TGTGCCACCAGCGGACAGGGAAGGAGGTCAGGAAACACCATATATTTT.

V and J are TRBV6-6 and TRBJ1-1; tentatively, D is TRBD1 (5 bases). Germline CDR1 MNHNY, CDR2 SVGAGI (reference sequence). The V and J ends lost 6 bases and 3 bases respectively, with 14 bases between them. The CDR3 has 14 residues. The CDR3 coding sequence is TGTGCCAGCAGGCGGGACGGAGGATACACTGAAGCTTTCTTT. Translated: CASRRDGGYTEAFF.

As for this clone: The same CDR3 arises from other DNA sequences in this sample as well. The chain combines TRBV6-5 with TRBJ1-5; D gene uncertain. Trimming pared 6 bases from V and 0 bases from J, leaving 9 bases between. This CDR3 has 14 amino acids. The germline gives CDR1 MNHEY, CDR2 SVGAGI. The DNA of the CDR3 is TGTGCCAGCAGACGGAGGGATAGCAATCAGCCCCAGCATTTT. Protein product: CASRRRDSNQPQHF.

This clone was counted at least ten times. The chain employs TRBV2 and TRBJ1-1; 9 bases are a match to TRBD1. The CDR3 sequence is 15 residues long. Trimming cost V 6 bases and J 5 bases; bases outside gene matches: 10. From germline, CDR1 is SNHLY and CDR2 FYNNEI. Here the CDR3 reads CASSLVGQGRTEAFF. Written as DNA, the CDR3 is TGTGCCAGCAGCTTAGTGGGACAGGGAAGGACTGAAGCTTTCTTT. Full variable domain (missing parts from reference TRBV2 and TRBJ1-1): EPEVTQTPSHQVTQMGQEVILRCVPISNHLYFYWYRQILGQKVEFLVSFYNNEISEKSEIFDDQFSVERPDGSNFTLKIRSTKLEDSAMYFCASSLVGQGRTEAFFGQGTRLTVV.

The rearrangement joins TRBV28 to TRBJ2-1; TRBD2 matches at 15 bases. The length of the CDR3 is 19 residues. V shed 4 bases, J shed 1 base, and the junction held 8 bases outside the gene matches. Germline V lookup: CDR1 MDHEN, CDR2 SYDVKM. CDR3 coding DNA: TGTGCCAGCAGTTCTGGACTAGCGGGAGGGCCTATGTCCTACAATGAGCAGTTCTTC. Residues: CASSSGLAGGPMSYNEQFF.

This clone was picked up many times. This rearrangement joins TRBV21-1 to TRBJ2-7; whether TRBD1, the table's D call, matches the DNA was not checked. TRBV21-1 is given as a pseudogene. The length of the CDR3 is 17 residues. As DNA, the CDR3 is TGTGCCAGCAGCAAAGCTGGAACAGGGGAGGTCACCTACGAGCAGTACTTC. As protein: CASSKAGTGEVTYEQYF.

This clone was picked up one time. The chain has TRBV29-1 and TRBJ2-1; TRBD2 matches 9 bases. The V gene's germline CDR1 is SQVTM and CDR2 ANQGSEA. The CDR3 is made up of 15 amino acids. V lost 3 bases and J lost 5; bases outside the gene matches: 8. Here the CDR3 DNA reads TGCAGCGTTGAGCTGGCGGGAGGGGATGACAATGAGCAGTTCTTC. Its protein is CSVELAGGDDNEQFF.

The CDR3 DNA reads TGTGCCAGCAGCGCAGGGACTAGCGGGGGTCACGAGCAGTACTTC. It is translated as CASSAGTSGGHEQYF. The chain carries TRBV5-4 and TRBJ2-7; 14 nucleotides agree with TRBD2. V lost 4 bases to trimming and J lost 5 bases; unmatched junction nucleotides: 5. The CDR3 runs to 15 residues. Germline-derived CDR1 and CDR2 are SGHNT and YYREEE (reference sequence).

The chain recombines TRBV15 with TRBJ2-3, with TRBD1 matching over 10 bases. J lost 7 bases, V lost 4 bases, and 5 bases had no gene match. The CDR3 loop spans 14 amino acids. The V gene's germline CDR1 is LNHNV and CDR2 YYDKDF (reference sequence). The CDR3 nucleotides are TGTGCCACCAGCATGGACAGGGGGTTCAATACGCAGTATTTT. It encodes CATSMDRGFNTQYF. The entire variable domain, with the rest obtained from reference TRBV15 and TRBJ2-3, is as follows: DAMVIQNPRYQVTQFGKPVTLSCSQTLNHNVMYWYQQKSSQAPKLLFHYYDKDFNNEADTPDNFQSRRPNTSFCFLDIRSPGLGDTAMYLCATSMDRGFNTQYFGPGTRLTVL.

The V gene is TRBV19, the J gene TRBJ1-2; perhaps TRBD1 as D (6 bases). V shed 7 bases and J shed 5 bases, with 20 bases lying between them. The CDR3 consists of 15 residues. Germline CDR1 and CDR2: LNHDA and SQIVND (reference sequence). The CDR3 reads CASIPLTGTPYGYTF. The CDR3 DNA is TGTGCCAGTATTCCGCTCACCGGGACACCTTATGGCTACACCTTC. Full variable domain (rest looked up from reference TRBV19 and TRBJ1-2): DGGITQSPKYLFRKEGQNVTLSCEQNLNHDAMYWYRQDPGQGLRLIYYSQIVNDFQKGDIAEGYSVSREKKESFPLTVTSAQKNPTAFYLCASIPLTGTPYGYTFGSGTRLTVV.

V gene TRBV11-2 combines with J gene TRBJ2-7; 9 nucleotides line up with TRBD1. Germline V lookup: CDR1 SGHAT, CDR2 FQNNGV. V was pared by 0 bases and J by 2 bases, with 5 bases of the junction left unmatched. This CDR3 comprises 16 residues. CDR3 amino acids: CASSLDLGQGTYEQYF. CDR3 nucleotide sequence: TGTGCCAGCAGCTTAGATCTGGGACAGGGAACCTACGAGCAGTACTTC.

This clone was found many times. The J gene is TRBJ2-3, the V gene TRBV7-2; D is perhaps TRBD2 (6 bases). The V gene's germline CDR1 is SGHTA and CDR2 FQGNSA. V was clipped by 1 base and J by 5 bases, with 16 bases between them. The CDR3 runs 16 residues. The CDR3 nucleotides are TGTGCCAGCAGCTTAGGGGGAGGCGGGCGAGTAGATACGCAGTATTTT. It specifies CASSLGGGGRVDTQYF.

This chain connects TRBV29-1 to TRBJ2-1; 7 nucleotides line up with TRBD1. V gave up 6 bases and J gave up 7 bases; unmatched junction bases: 18. From germline, CDR1 is SQVTM and CDR2 ANQGSEA. The CDR3 extends over 16 amino acids. CDR3 residues: CSVTGLDRSPSNEQFF. The DNA for the CDR3 is TGCAGCGTGACTGGATTGGACAGGTCCCCCTCTAATGAGCAGTTCTTC.

This chain uses TRBV7-2 with TRBJ2-5, with D unclear. V was pared by 5 bases and J by 2 bases, with 15 bases between. CDR3 length equals 15 residues. Per the germline V gene, CDR1 is SGHTA and CDR2 is FQGNSA. This chain's CDR3 is CASSRDHAAQETQYF. The CDR3 coding sequence is TGTGCCAGCAGCCGCGACCATGCAGCGCAAGAGACCCAGTACTTC.

This chain links TRBV19 with TRBJ2-1; tentatively, D is TRBD1 (6 bases). V lost 3 bases and J lost 10, with 16 bases in between. The germline gives CDR1 LNHDA, CDR2 SQIVND (reference sequence). CDR3 length: 14 amino acids. The CDR3, as DNA: TGTGCCAGTAGTATTTGGGGGCCCCAGGAGGAGCAGTTCTTC. This encodes CASSIWGPQEEQFF. Using reference TRBV19 and TRBJ2-1 for the parts outside the CDR3, the full variable domain is DGGITQSPKYLFRKEGQNVTLSCEQNLNHDAMYWYRQDPGQGLRLIYYSQIVNDFQKGDIAEGYSVSREKKESFPLTVTSAQKNPTAFYLCASSIWGPQEEQFFGPGTRLTVL.